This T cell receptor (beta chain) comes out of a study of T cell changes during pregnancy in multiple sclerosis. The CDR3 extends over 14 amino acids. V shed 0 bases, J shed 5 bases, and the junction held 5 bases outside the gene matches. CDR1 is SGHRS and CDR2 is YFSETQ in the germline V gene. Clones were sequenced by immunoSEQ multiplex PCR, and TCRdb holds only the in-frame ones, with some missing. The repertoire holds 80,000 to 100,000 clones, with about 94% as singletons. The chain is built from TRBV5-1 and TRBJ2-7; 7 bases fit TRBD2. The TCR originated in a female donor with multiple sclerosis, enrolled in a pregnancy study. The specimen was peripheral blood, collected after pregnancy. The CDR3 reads CASSLGGGLDEQYF. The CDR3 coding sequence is TGCGCCAGCAGCTTGGGCGGGGGTCTCGACGAGCAGTACTTC.